These T cell receptor beta chains were read from a single sample in a study of shared clonotypes between healthy human individuals. Some clones are missing from TCRdb's copy, which holds only in-frame ones; the method was immunoSEQ multiplex PCR. The sample contains 2 million or so clones, approximately 94% of which appear only once. The sample taken for sequencing was naive CD8+ T cells sorted from blood. These receptors were taken from a young man in good health. The CDR3 runs from the conserved cysteine through the conserved F or W. A D gene is named only where the DNA matches it firmly. Where a row states a size, it is once, few, many or the class of an expanded clone; other rows omit it.

clone_size: NA
v_call: TRBV13
j_call: TRBJ2-3
d_call: TRBD2
cdr3_nt: TGTGCCAGCAGCACCTGGACTAGCGGAACAGATACGCAGTATTTT
cdr3_aa: CASSTWTSGTDTQYF

clone_size: once
v_call: TRBV10-1
j_call: TRBJ2-5
d_call: NA
cdr3_nt: TGCGCCAGCAGTGATAGTGAGGGGTTTTCGGAGACCCAGTACTTC
cdr3_aa: CASSDSEGFSETQYF

clone_size: NA
v_call: TRBV6-5
j_call: TRBJ1-1
d_call: NA
cdr3_nt: TGTGCCAGCAGAAACCGGGACACGGGGACTGAAGCTTTCTTT
cdr3_aa: CASRNRDTGTEAFF

clone_size: once
v_call: TRBV7-9
j_call: TRBJ2-7
d_call: TRBD1
cdr3_nt: TGTGCCAGCAGCCTGGGACAGGGGGCTTCCCACGAGCAGTACTTC
cdr3_aa: CASSLGQGASHEQYF

clone_size: NA
v_call: TRBV11-2
j_call: TRBJ2-7
d_call: NA
cdr3_nt: TGTGCCAGCAGCTTGGTAGAGCAGTACTTC
cdr3_aa: CASSLVEQYF

clone_size: NA
v_call: TRBV18
j_call: TRBJ2-5
d_call: TRBD1
cdr3_nt: TGTGCCAGCGCACACGGACAGGGGCCTCGACAAGAGACCCAGTACTTC
cdr3_aa: CASAHGQGPRQETQYF

clone_size: NA
v_call: TRBV6-1
j_call: TRBJ2-7
d_call: NA
cdr3_nt: TGTGCCAGCAGTGAGTGGGGGTCCGAGCAGTACTTC
cdr3_aa: CASSEWGSEQYF

clone_size: NA
v_call: TRBV7-9
j_call: TRBJ1-6
d_call: NA
cdr3_nt: TGTGCCAGCAGCTTATGGGGTAATTCACCCCTCCACTTT
cdr3_aa: CASSLWGNSPLHF

clone_size: once
v_call: TRBV6-5
j_call: TRBJ1-2
d_call: NA
cdr3_nt: TGTGCCAGCAGTTACGATCATGGTCGCTACACCTTC
cdr3_aa: CASSYDHGRYTF

clone_size: NA
v_call: TRBV6-5
j_call: TRBJ1-1
d_call: NA
cdr3_nt: TGTGCCAGCAACAGGGACATGAACACTGAAGCTTTCTTT
cdr3_aa: CASNRDMNTEAFF

clone_size: NA
v_call: TRBV29-1
j_call: TRBJ2-7
d_call: NA
cdr3_nt: TGCAGCGTTGCGGGTTCGGACAGTTCCTACGAGCAGTACTTC
cdr3_aa: CSVAGSDSSYEQYF

clone_size: NA
v_call: TRBV4-1
j_call: TRBJ1-2
d_call: NA
cdr3_nt: TGCGCCAGCAGCCAAGGTACCGAGGGGGACCCGGGCTACACCTTC
cdr3_aa: CASSQGTEGDPGYTF

clone_size: NA
v_call: TRBV27
j_call: TRBJ1-4
d_call: NA
cdr3_nt: TGTGCCAGCAGTGGAGGGGATTCTTGGTCGGGCGAAAAACTGTTTTTT
cdr3_aa: CASSGGDSWSGEKLFF

clone_size: once
v_call: TRBV6-5
j_call: TRBJ2-7
d_call: NA
cdr3_nt: TGTGCCAGCAGTTACTCGTGGGGGGAGGTGAATGAGGAGCAGTACTTC
cdr3_aa: CASSYSWGEVNEEQYF